A single sample gave rise to the 9 T cell receptor beta chains below, sequenced in a study of blood T cell repertoires in COVID-19. The repertoire was sequenced with immunoSEQ multiplex PCR; TCRdb's copy has only in-frame clones and lacks some. The sample contains roughly 250,000 clones, roughly 86% of which appear only once. The sample was PBMCs or T cells enriched from blood (not recorded which). The source of these receptors is a woman between 50 and 59 years old who had recovered from COVID-19.

The chain uses TRBV7-3 and TRBJ2-6; D possibly corresponds to TRBD2 (7 bases). The CDR3 length is 17 residues. V lost 5 bases, J lost 0 bases, and 14 bases lay in between. Germline V lookup: CDR1 SGHTA, CDR2 FQGTGA. The CDR3 DNA is TGTGCCAGCAGCCGCACGGGGGGCACCTCTGGGGCCAACGTCCTGACTTTC. It yields the protein CASSRTGGTSGANVLTF. The variable domain in full, completed from reference TRBV7-3 and TRBJ2-6, reads GAGVSQTPSNKVTEKGKYVELRCDPISGHTALYWYRQSLGQGPEFLIYFQGTGAADDSGLPNDRFFAVRPEGSVSTLKIQRTERGDSAVYLCASSRTGGTSGANVLTFGAGSRLTVL.

The chain carries TRBV4-3 and TRBJ2-7, with 8 bases identical to TRBD1. V lost 1 base to trimming and J lost 4 bases; unmatched junction nucleotides: 6. This CDR3 is 15 amino acids long. Germline assignment: CDR1 LGHNA and CDR2 YSLEER. This CDR3 is CASSQGGQGAYEQYF. For the CDR3, the DNA is TGCGCCAGCAGCCAAGGCGGGCAGGGGGCTTACGAGCAGTACTTC.

The chain combines TRBV7-2 with TRBJ2-7; 12 nucleotides line up with TRBD2. Germline lookup yields CDR1 SGHTA and CDR2 FQGNSA. The CDR3 is 17 residues long. After removal of 2 bases from V and 6 bases from J, the junction contained 11 bases not matched to a gene. The CDR3 nucleotides read TGTGCCAGCAGCTTACCGCGACTAGCGGGAGTAGATTTCGAGCAGTACTTC. Encoded protein: CASSLPRLAGVDFEQYF.

This clone was observed a single time. The chain joins TRBV20-1 to TRBJ2-3, with 11 bases that match TRBD2. Germline CDR1 and CDR2: DFQATT and SNEGSKA (reference sequence). CDR3 size: 14 residues. V lost 3 bases and J lost 4; bases outside the gene matches: 3. The CDR3 coding sequence is TGCAGTGCTAGTCGGGGACTAGCGGCAGATACGCAGTATTTT. Its protein is CSASRGLAADTQYF.

This clone has just one count. The V call is TRBV13, the J call TRBJ1-2, with no clear D. This CDR3 comprises 14 residues. The germline V gene has CDR1 PRHDT and CDR2 FYEKMQ (reference sequence). The germline V and J ends were trimmed by 1 base and 4 bases, with 10 bases remaining between them. CDR3 region: CASSLAKNIYGYTF. CDR3 nucleotides: TGTGCCAGCAGCTTAGCAAAGAACATCTATGGCTACACCTTC.

The V and J genes are TRBV5-1 and TRBJ1-1; D is unclear. Germline lookup yields CDR1 SGHRS and CDR2 YFSETQ. The CDR3 loop spans 14 amino acids. Trimming removed 1 base from V and 1 base from J, with 8 bases in between. The DNA of the CDR3 is TGCGCCAGCAGCTTGTCCCCGGGGAACACTGAAGCTTTCTTT. Amino acids: CASSLSPGNTEAFF.

The V call is TRBV29-1, the J call TRBJ2-7; TRBD1 matches 7 bases. The J call may be mistaken, given a closer DNA end match to TRBJ2-4. In germline, CDR1 is SQVTM, CDR2 ANQGSEA. The CDR3 totals 11 residues. CDR3 nucleotides: TGCAGCGTTGGGACAGGACCCATTCAGTACTTC. Protein sequence: CSVGTGPIQYF.

The V call is TRBV27, the J call TRBJ1-1; TRBD1 is a possible D gene (6 bases). The V end lost 5 bases, the J end lost 2 bases, and 12 bases lay between the germline ends. CDR1 is MNHEY and CDR2 is SMNVEV in the germline V gene (reference sequence). The CDR3 is 14 amino acids. The chain's CDR3 is CASSQRTANTEAFF. The DNA for the CDR3 is TGTGCCAGCAGTCAACGGACAGCTAACACTGAAGCTTTCTTT.

This chain uses TRBV7-3 with TRBJ2-5, with D maybe TRBD2 (6 bases). CDR1 and CDR2 from the germline V gene are SGHTA and FQGTGA. V lost 5 bases, J lost 4 bases, and 11 bases lay in between. This CDR3 is built from 13 residues. The CDR3 loop is CASSRREAETQYF. For the CDR3, the DNA is TGTGCCAGCAGCCGCAGGGAGGCAGAGACCCAGTACTTC.